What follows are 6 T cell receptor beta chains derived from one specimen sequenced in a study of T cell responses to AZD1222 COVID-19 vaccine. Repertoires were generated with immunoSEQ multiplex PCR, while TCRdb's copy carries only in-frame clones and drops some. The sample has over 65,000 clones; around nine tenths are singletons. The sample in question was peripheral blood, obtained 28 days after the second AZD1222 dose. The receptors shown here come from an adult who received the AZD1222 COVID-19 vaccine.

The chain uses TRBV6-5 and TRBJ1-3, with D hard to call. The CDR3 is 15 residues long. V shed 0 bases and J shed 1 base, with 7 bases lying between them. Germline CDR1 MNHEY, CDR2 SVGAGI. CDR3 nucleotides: TGTGCCAGCAGTTACTCGCGGGGTTCTGGAAACACCATATATTTT. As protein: CASSYSRGSGNTIYF.

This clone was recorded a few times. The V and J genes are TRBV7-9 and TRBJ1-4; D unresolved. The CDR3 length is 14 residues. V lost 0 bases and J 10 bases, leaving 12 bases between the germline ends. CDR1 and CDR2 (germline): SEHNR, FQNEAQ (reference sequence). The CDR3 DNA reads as TGTGCCAGCAGCTTAGCCTTGAGGTCGGGAAAACTGTTTTTT. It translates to CASSLALRSGKLFF.

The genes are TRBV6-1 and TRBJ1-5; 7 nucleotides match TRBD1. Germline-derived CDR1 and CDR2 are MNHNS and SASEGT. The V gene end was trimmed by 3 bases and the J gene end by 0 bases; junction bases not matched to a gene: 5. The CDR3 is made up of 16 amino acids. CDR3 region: CASSDQGGVSNQPQHF. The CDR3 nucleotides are TGTGCCAGCAGTGACCAGGGGGGGGTTAGCAATCAGCCCCAGCATTTT.

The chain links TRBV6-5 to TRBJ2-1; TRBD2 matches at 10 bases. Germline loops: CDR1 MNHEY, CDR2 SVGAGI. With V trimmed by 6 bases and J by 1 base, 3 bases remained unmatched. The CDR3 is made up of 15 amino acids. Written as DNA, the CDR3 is TGTGCCAGCAGAACTAGCGGGGTGTCCTACAATGAGCAGTTCTTC. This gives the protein CASRTSGVSYNEQFF.

CDR3: CASSDGTGGFRQPQHF. Here the CDR3 DNA reads TGTGCCAGCAGCGACGGGACAGGGGGCTTTCGACAGCCCCAGCATTTT. The rearrangement uses TRBV9 and TRBJ1-5, with 12 bases lining up with TRBD1. The CDR3 length is 16 residues. Trimming at V came to 3 bases and at J to 7 bases, leaving 8 bases not matched to a gene. Germline V lookup: CDR1 SGDLS, CDR2 YYNGEE.

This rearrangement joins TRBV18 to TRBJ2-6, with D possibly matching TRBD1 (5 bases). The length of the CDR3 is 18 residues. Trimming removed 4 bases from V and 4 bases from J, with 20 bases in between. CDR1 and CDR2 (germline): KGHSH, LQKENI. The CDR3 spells CASSQLQQALSGANVLTF. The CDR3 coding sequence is TGTGCCAGCTCACAACTACAACAGGCCCTTTCGGGGGCCAACGTCCTGACTTTC.